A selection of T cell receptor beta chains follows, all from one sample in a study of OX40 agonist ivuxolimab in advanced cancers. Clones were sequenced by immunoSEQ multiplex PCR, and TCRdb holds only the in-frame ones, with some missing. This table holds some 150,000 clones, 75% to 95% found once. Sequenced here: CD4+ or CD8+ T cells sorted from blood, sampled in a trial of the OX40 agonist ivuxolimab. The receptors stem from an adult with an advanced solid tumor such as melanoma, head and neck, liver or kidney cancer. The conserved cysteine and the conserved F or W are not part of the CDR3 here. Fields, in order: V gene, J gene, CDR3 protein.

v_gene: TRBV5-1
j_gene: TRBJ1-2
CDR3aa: ASSFRKGASYGYT

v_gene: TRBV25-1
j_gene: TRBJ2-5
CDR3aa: AGQPRTGGAETQY

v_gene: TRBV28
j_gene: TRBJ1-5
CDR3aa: ASSSRGQPQH

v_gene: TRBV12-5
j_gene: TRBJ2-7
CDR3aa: ASGLASGTGPYEQY

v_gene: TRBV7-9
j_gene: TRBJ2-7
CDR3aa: ASSPITGTVKRYEQY

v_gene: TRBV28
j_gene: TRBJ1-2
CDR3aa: ASRLTGGGGYT

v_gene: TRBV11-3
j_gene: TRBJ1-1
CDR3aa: ASSLLSGATEAF

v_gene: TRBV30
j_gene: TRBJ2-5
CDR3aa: AWSSRKETQY

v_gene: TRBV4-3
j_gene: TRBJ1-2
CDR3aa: ASSLGQGDYGYT

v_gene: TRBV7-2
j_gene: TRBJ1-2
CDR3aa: ASSLGPNYGYT

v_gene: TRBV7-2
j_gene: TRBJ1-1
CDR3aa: ASSPNPGGNTEAF

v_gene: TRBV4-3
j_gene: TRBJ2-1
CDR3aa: ASSQDRGDEQF

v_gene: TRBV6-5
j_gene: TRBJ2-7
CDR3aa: ASRGRSTEQY

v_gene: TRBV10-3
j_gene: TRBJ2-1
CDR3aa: AISERTGNEQF

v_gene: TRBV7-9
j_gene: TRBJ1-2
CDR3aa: ASSLNPTGRGYT

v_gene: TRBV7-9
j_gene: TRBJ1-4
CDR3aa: ASSLDERGELF

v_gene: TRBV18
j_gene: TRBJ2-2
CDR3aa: ASSPRDRNTGELF

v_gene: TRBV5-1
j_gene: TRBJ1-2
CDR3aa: ASSQGTGYLVYGYT

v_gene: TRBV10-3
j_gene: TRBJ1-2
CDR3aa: AISESPGGAPNYGYT

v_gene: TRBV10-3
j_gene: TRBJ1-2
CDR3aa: AISEKGTGGYGYT

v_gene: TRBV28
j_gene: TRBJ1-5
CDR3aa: ASSRQGPSGQPQH

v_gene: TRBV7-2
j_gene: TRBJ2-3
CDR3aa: ASSLGRDTQY

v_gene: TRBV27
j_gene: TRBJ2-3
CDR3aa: ASSSRLAGVTDTQY

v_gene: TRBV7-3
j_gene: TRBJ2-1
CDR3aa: ASSLYSNYNEQF

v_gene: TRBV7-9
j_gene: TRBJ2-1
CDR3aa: ASSFIQVSSYNEQF

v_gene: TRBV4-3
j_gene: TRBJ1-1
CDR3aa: ASSQVMLDIPNTEAF

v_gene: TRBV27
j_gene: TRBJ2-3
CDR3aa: ASTPGGARDTQY

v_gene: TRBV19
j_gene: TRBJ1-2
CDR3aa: ASRRGDNYGYT

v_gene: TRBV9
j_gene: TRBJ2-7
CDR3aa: ASSPSPGTIDYEQY

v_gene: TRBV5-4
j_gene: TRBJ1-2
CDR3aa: ASSLEGNYGYT

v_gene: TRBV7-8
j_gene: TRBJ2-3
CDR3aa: ASSLQTGYADTQY

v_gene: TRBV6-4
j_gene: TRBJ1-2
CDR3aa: ASSDPLGGGTGEYGHYGYT

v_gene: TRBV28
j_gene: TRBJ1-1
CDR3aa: ASSLMRYTEAF

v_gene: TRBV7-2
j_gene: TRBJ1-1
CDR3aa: ASSVYGGEMNTEAF

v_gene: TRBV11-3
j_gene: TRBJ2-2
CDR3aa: ASSVGTANTGELF

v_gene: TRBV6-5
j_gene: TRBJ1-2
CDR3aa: ASSLGRGGYGYT

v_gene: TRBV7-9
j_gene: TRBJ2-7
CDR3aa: ASSLHRTGGNYEQY

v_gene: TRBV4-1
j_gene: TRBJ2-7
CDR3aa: ASSKEPGQGPGEQY

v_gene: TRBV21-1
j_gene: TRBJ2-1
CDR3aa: ASSKPNLRREF

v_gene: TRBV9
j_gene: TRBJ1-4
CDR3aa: ASSVENEKLF

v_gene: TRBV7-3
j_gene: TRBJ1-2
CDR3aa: ASSPGGDYGYT

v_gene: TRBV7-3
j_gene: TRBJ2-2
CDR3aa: ASSLGSLSGRATGELF

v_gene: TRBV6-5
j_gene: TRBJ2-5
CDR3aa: ASSRGAPGETQY

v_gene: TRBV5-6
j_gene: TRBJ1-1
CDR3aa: ASSLGFGTGMGEAF

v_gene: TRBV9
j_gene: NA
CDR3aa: ASSVATDYEQY

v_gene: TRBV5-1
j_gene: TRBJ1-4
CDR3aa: ASSLTLTPGEKLF

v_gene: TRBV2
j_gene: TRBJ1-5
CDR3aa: ASSINSNQPQH

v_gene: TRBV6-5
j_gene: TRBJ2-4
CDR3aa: ASRAQGGAKNIQY